This TCR beta chain derives from a study of OX40 agonist ivuxolimab in advanced cancers. For context, the study as a whole: Ivuxolimab was an agonistic, fully human IgG2 monoclonal antibody directed against OX40 (CD134), a costimulatory receptor. Intravenous ivuxolimab was administered to patients every 2 weeks at six dose levels: 0.01, 0.1, 0.3, 1.5, 3 and 10 mg/kg. The paper covers the monotherapy dose-escalation part of the phase I ivuxolimab trial, which included N ≈ 50 patients. Three dose-escalation patients achieved partial responses, one with hepatocellular carcinoma and two with cutaneous melanoma. The point of sequencing TCRbeta in the periphery was to test whether ivuxolimab changed TCR sequence diversity and drove clonal T-cell expansion. In the dose-escalation cohort, about four fifths of patients were male, and the mean age was around 65 years with a range of 23 to 79. Prior anti-PD-1, anti-PD-L1 or anti-CTLA-4 therapy was permitted, and checkpoint inhibitors had been received by approximately 39% of dose-escalation patients. Of the approximately 50 dose-escalation patients, hepatocellular carcinoma was present in about 20, melanoma in approximately 15, renal cell carcinoma in 9 and head and neck cancer in 9. Paper-wide results and their limitations: The antigen specificity of the clonally expanded peripheral T cells was not determined. Partial responders in the 0.1-3.0 mg/kg groups had among the lowest normalized peripheral clonal expansion, especially among CD8+ T cells. After ivuxolimab, expanded clones were on average more numerous among CD8+ T cells than among CD4+ T cells. Low levels of normalized T-cell clonal expansion were also seen in some patients who did not respond. At doses of 0.1 to 3.0 mg/kg, clonal expansion of both CD4+ and CD8+ blood T cells was observed from baseline to week 6.

Genomic DNA was extracted from sorted cells for sequencing of the TCRbeta CDR3 region. The immunoSEQ Assay was used for sequencing of TCRbeta CDR3 regions. TCRdb provides this immuneACCESS table in a form limited to in-frame rearrangements. Some clones are lacking; in checked studies, under half of them reflect an unresolved V gene, and why the rest are absent is not known. In all, the sample holds some 90,000 clones, and roughly 93% of those were seen once. The ten most abundant clones make up 0.25% to 0.35% of the sample. Reading from cysteine to phenylalanine, the CDR3 counts 14 amino acids. The retained sequence is limited to the CDR3, 42 bases, with the frame set at the first base. Sequences MNHEY (CDR1) and SMNVEV (CDR2) are obtained from the germline V gene (reference sequence). Unmatched junction bases come to 4, with V trimmed by 0 bases and J by 6 bases. In the case of this clone: Its antigen is unknown. Nothing much larger sits one base from this clone, and base qualities are not available.

The trial excluded patients who had a history of autoimmune disease or were on systemic immunosuppression. Peripheral blood for TCR sequencing was collected from all dose cohorts at baseline, on cycle 4 day 1, and on cycle 7 day 1. Samples were obtained from an open-label, multicenter, first-in-human phase I dose-escalation trial of ivuxolimab. The trial enrolled adults with locally advanced or metastatic head and neck squamous cell, hepatocellular, melanoma or renal cell carcinoma. Before TCR sequencing, CD4+ T cells and CD8+ T cells from peripheral blood were sorted into separate populations. This sample comprised CD4+ or CD8+ T cells sorted from blood, obtained in a trial of the OX40 agonist ivuxolimab. This clonotype originated in an adult with an advanced solid tumor such as melanoma, head and neck, liver or kidney cancer. The V and J segments used are TRBV27 and TRBJ2-7; 8 bases in between match TRBD2. The sequenced DNA: TGTGCCAGCAGTTTATCGAGGACTAGCACCGAGCAGTACTTC. Translated, this is CASSLSRTSTEQYF.